The 14 T cell receptor beta chains listed next were all sequenced from one sample in a study of shared T cell receptors in the human thymus. Profiled with immunoSEQ multiplex PCR; TCRdb holds only in-frame clones, not every one. The repertoire consists of roughly 700,000 clones, with over 75% occurring once and the leading ten covering roughly 0.0097%. This same sample was also part of a study on human thymus T cells.

Source material: thymocytes. These receptors came from a boy in the first two years of life with a congenital heart defect.

This chain connects TRBV13 to TRBJ2-7; 12 bases match TRBD2. CDR1 and CDR2 (germline): PRHDT, FYEKMQ (reference sequence). The CDR3 totals 16 residues. V lost 4 bases, J lost 2 bases, and 6 bases stayed unmatched. CDR3 sequence: CASSSRLAGVPYEQYF. CDR3 bases: TGTGCCAGCAGCTCCCGACTAGCGGGAGTACCCTACGAGCAGTACTTC.

The chain has TRBV15 and TRBJ2-3; 11 nucleotides agree with TRBD2. The CDR3 runs 19 residues. Trimming took 0 bases from V and 0 from J; bases not matched to a gene: 8. Germline V gene data show CDR1 as LNHNV and CDR2 as YYDKDF (reference sequence). The CDR3 reads CATSRESKWTSGSTDTQYF. CDR3 nucleotide sequence: TGTGCCACCAGCAGAGAGTCAAAATGGACTAGCGGGAGCACAGATACGCAGTATTTT.

The chain carries TRBV9 and TRBJ2-1, with 9 bases that match TRBD2. Germline CDR1 and CDR2: SGDLS and YYNGEE. V was pared by 0 bases and J by 6 bases, with 13 bases of the junction left unmatched. CDR3 size: 18 residues. CDR3 in DNA: TGTGCCAGCAGCGTAGGAGATGGCGGGAGGGCTCCCCGCAATGAGCAGTTCTTC. As protein: CASSVGDGGRAPRNEQFF.

In regard to this clone: The sample carries other DNA sequences with the same CDR3. J is TRBJ2-2 and V is TRBV7-9; possibly TRBD2 for D (6 bases). CDR1 is SEHNR and CDR2 is FQNEAQ in the germline V gene (reference sequence). Trimming stripped 1 base from V and 7 bases from J, with 7 bases between. The CDR3 runs 13 residues. CDR3 loop: CASSLGGGGELFF. DNA of the CDR3: TGTGCCAGCAGCTTAGGGGGAGGCGGGGAGCTGTTTTTT.

The J gene is TRBJ2-7, the V gene TRBV7-2, with D possibly being TRBD2 (7 bases). Per the germline V gene, CDR1 is SGHTA and CDR2 is FQGNSA. The CDR3 covers 17 residues. With 1 base removed from V and 0 bases from J, the gap between germline ends came to 16 bases. For the CDR3, the DNA is TGTGCCAGCAGCTTAGTCCCCGCGGGGGCCTTCTCCTACGAGCAGTACTTC. Its protein product is CASSLVPAGAFSYEQYF.

The rearrangement links TRBV28 to TRBJ1-2; D ambiguous. V was trimmed by 2 bases and J by 2 bases, leaving 6 bases between them. CDR3 length: 13 residues. Per germline, CDR1 MDHEN and CDR2 SYDVKM. In DNA form, the CDR3 reads TGTGCCAGCAGTTTAGAGAGGAACTATGGCTACACCTTC. Its translation is CASSLERNYGYTF.

V usage is TRBV5-5 and J usage is TRBJ2-6; D may be TRBD2 (6 bases). CDR1 SGHKS and CDR2 YYEKEE come from the germline V gene (reference sequence). The germline V and J ends were trimmed by 4 bases and 0 bases, with 14 bases remaining between them. The CDR3 contains 17 residues. CDR3 DNA sequence: TGTGCCAGCAGCCCCACCGGGGGACCCTCTGGGGCCAACGTCCTGACTTTC. Protein: CASSPTGGPSGANVLTF.

The chain recombines TRBV6-5 with TRBJ1-5; TRBD1 matches at 9 bases. CDR3 length: 14 amino acids. J was trimmed by 5 bases and V by 4 bases; bases with no gene match: 3. The germline V gene encodes CDR1 MNHEY and CDR2 SVGAGI. CDR3 sequence (DNA): TGTGCCAGCAGTTTGACAGGGGGAGATCAGCCCCAGCATTTT. This encodes CASSLTGGDQPQHF.

CDR3 sequence (DNA): TGTGCCAGCAGTTTAACAGGGGGCGATTACGAGCAGTACTTC. Residues: CASSLTGGDYEQYF. This chain links TRBV27 with TRBJ2-7, with 9 bases fitting TRBD1. The V gene's germline CDR1 is MNHEY and CDR2 SMNVEV (reference sequence). The CDR3 sequence is 14 residues long. The trim removed 2 bases at V and 4 bases at J, leaving 3 bases unmatched.

The CDR3 DNA follows: TGCGCCAGCAGCCAAGTTGGGTCCTGGACAGGGAACTACGAGCAGTACTTC. It translates to CASSQVGSWTGNYEQYF. The J gene is TRBJ2-7, the V gene TRBV4-1; 8 bases are shared with TRBD1. This CDR3 contains 17 residues. Trimming removed 1 base from V and 3 bases from J; junction bases left unmatched: 11. Germline V gene sequence: CDR1 MGHRA, CDR2 YSYEKL.

The chain uses TRBV11-2 and TRBJ1-1; TRBD1 is a possible D gene (5 bases). This CDR3 has 16 amino acids. The V gene lost 1 base and the J gene lost 4 bases, with 16 bases spanning the gap. From germline, CDR1 is SGHAT and CDR2 FQNNGV. CDR3 amino acids: CASSLGPREGCTEAFF. For the CDR3, the DNA is TGTGCCAGCAGCTTAGGTCCCAGGGAGGGATGCACTGAAGCTTTCTTT.

The V and J genes are TRBV5-6 and TRBJ2-5, with 8 bases matching TRBD1. V was pared by 0 bases and J by 5 bases, with 12 bases of the junction left unmatched. Germline assignment: CDR1 SGHDT and CDR2 YYEEEE. The CDR3 extends over 17 amino acids. CDR3 coding DNA: TGTGCCAGCAGCTTGGATGATGGGACAGGAAATGCGGAGACCCAGTACTTC. Translated: CASSLDDGTGNAETQYF.

The chain recombines TRBV9 with TRBJ2-7, with D maybe TRBD2 (6 bases). V was clipped by 0 bases and J by 7 bases, with 8 bases between them. The CDR3 totals 12 residues. Germline CDR1 reads SGDLS; CDR2 reads YYNGEE. The CDR3 DNA is TGTGCCAGCAGCGTAGACGGGGGAGAGCAGTACTTC. It specifies CASSVDGGEQYF.

This clone has just a few counts. The J gene is TRBJ2-1, the V gene TRBV7-9; 7 bases are a match to TRBD1. The CDR3 totals 16 residues. Germline V gene sequence: CDR1 SEHNR, CDR2 FQNEAQ (reference sequence). J lost 7 bases, V lost 4 bases, and 13 bases had no gene match. CDR3 sequence reads: CASSSGWAGGWNEQFF. Written as DNA, the CDR3 is TGTGCCAGCAGCTCTGGTTGGGCAGGGGGTTGGAATGAGCAGTTCTTC.